This passage covers 7 T cell receptor beta chains from one sample sequenced in a study of T cells in Graves' hyperthyroidism and ophthalmopathy. The CDR3 regions of TCR beta were amplified from RNA transcripts. First-round RT-PCR of the TCR CDR3 relied on the HTBI primer set. Via MiXCR, TCRdb re-called the multiplex PCR reads, giving one row per CDR3 protein. The sample consists of about 520,000 distinct CDR3 sequences, approximately 24% of them appearing once. Material: blood. These receptors came from a woman younger than 45 with Graves' ophthalmopathy.

This clonotype has ten or more counts. The J gene is TRBJ1-1, the V gene TRBV30; no reliable D call. The ends were cut back, 0 bases at V and 11 bases at J, with 16 bases in the middle. The V gene's germline CDR1 is GTSNPN and CDR2 SVGIG (reference sequence). The CDR3 has 13 amino acids. The CDR3 region has the DNA TGTGCCTGGAGTGTTAGAACAGCTCGGCGGGCTTTCTTT. Amino acid sequence: CAWSVRTARRAFF.

This clonotype was found a few times. The V gene is TRBV20-1, the J gene TRBJ1-1; no clear D gene. The CDR3 has 14 residues. Looked up from germline, CDR1 is DFQATT and CDR2 is SNEGSKA (reference sequence). Trimming cost V 0 bases and J 0 bases, with 8 bases left between them. The CDR3 nucleotides are TGCAGTGCTAGAGATCCAATAATGAACACTGAAGCTTTCTTT. Translating it yields CSARDPIMNTEAFF.

The chain recombines TRBV28 with TRBJ1-1; no clear D. V dropped 6 bases and J dropped 0 bases, with 14 bases sitting between them. Germline CDR1 and CDR2: MDHEN and SYDVKM. The CDR3 contains 15 residues. CDR3 protein: CASRGSQLLNTEAFF. DNA of the CDR3: TGTGCCAGCAGAGGCAGCCAGCTATTGAACACTGAAGCTTTCTTT.

This clonotype was seen at least ten times. The chain employs TRBV30 and TRBJ1-3, with D tentatively TRBD1 (6 bases). Per germline, CDR1 GTSNPN and CDR2 SVGIG (reference sequence). V shed 2 bases and J shed 6 bases, with 11 bases lying between them. This CDR3 is built from 13 residues. The CDR3 loop reads CAWSTGLENTIYF. The CDR3, as DNA: TGTGCCTGGAGTACAGGGCTCGAAAACACCATATATTTT.

This clonotype was recorded a few times. The chain employs TRBV5-1 and TRBJ1-2, with D maybe TRBD1 (6 bases). V lost 4 bases and J 4 bases, leaving 17 bases between the germline ends. The CDR3 totals 15 residues. Germline CDR1 and CDR2: SGHRS and YFSETQ. The CDR3 spells CASSGGAGAIYGYTF. CDR3 nucleotide sequence: TGCGCCAGCAGCGGGGGGGCAGGGGCCATCTATGGCTACACCTTC.

The chain is built from TRBV6-5 and TRBJ2-2; possibly TRBD2 for D (6 bases). This CDR3 has 16 amino acids. From germline, CDR1 is MNHEY and CDR2 SVGAGI. V lost 0 bases and J 6 bases, leaving 14 bases between the germline ends. CDR3 residues: CASSYSRTGGAGELFF. DNA for the CDR3: TGTGCCAGCAGTTACTCTCGGACCGGCGGGGCCGGGGAGCTGTTTTTT.

This clonotype has a count of ten or more. V is TRBV5-1 and J is TRBJ2-4, with D possibly matching TRBD1 (5 bases). Germline V lookup: CDR1 SGHRS, CDR2 YFSETQ. The CDR3 consists of 13 residues. Deletions cut 5 bases from V and 8 bases from J, with 14 bases between. For the CDR3, the DNA is TGCGCCAGCAGGGGGCCCGCGACCGACATTCAGTACTTC. Its protein is CASRGPATDIQYF.